This T cell receptor (beta chain) was observed in a study of OX40 agonist ivuxolimab in advanced cancers. Turning to the overall study: The costimulatory receptor OX40 (CD134) was targeted by ivuxolimab, a fully human IgG2 agonistic monoclonal antibody. Intravenous ivuxolimab was administered to patients every 2 weeks at six dose levels: 0.01, 0.1, 0.3, 1.5, 3 and 10 mg/kg. Among the 50 to 55 dose-escalation patients, roughly 20 had hepatocellular carcinoma, approximately 15 melanoma, 9 renal cell carcinoma and 9 head and neck cancer. A male proportion of roughly 80% and a mean age of approximately 55 years, ranging from roughly 23 to 79, were recorded for the dose-escalation cohort. Patients were allowed to have had prior anti-PD-1, anti-PD-L1 or anti-CTLA-4 therapy, and roughly 40% of the dose-escalation patients had been treated with checkpoint inhibitors. Partial responses occurred in three dose-escalation patients, of whom one had hepatocellular carcinoma and two had cutaneous melanoma. The point of sequencing TCRbeta in the periphery was to test whether ivuxolimab changed TCR sequence diversity and drove clonal T-cell expansion. The monotherapy dose-escalation portion (N ≈ 52 patients) of the phase I ivuxolimab trial is reported in the paper. The paper's findings and limits, for the study overall: The antigen specificity of the peripheral T cells that underwent clonal expansion was not determined. At doses of 0.1 to 3.0 mg/kg, clonal expansion of both CD4+ and CD8+ blood T cells was observed from baseline to week 6. In the 0.1-3.0 mg/kg groups, partial responders had among the lowest normalized peripheral clonal expansion, particularly in CD8+ T cells. After ivuxolimab, expanded clones were on average more numerous among CD8+ T cells than among CD4+ T cells. Low levels of normalized T-cell clonal expansion were also seen in some nonresponding patients.

Genomic DNA was isolated from the sorted cells so that the TCRbeta CDR3 region could be sequenced. The immunoSEQ Assay was used to sequence the TCRbeta CDR3 regions. Sourced from immuneACCESS, this table was stored by TCRdb with only in-frame sequences that have V and J called. A share of the clones is absent; for the studies checked, an unresolved V gene accounts for under half, and the remainder has no known explanation. The sample contains about 31,000 clones, 75% to 90% of them found a single time. Clones ranked in the top ten supply around 38% of the sample. Patients with autoimmune disease history or receiving systemic immunosuppression were excluded from the trial. In every dose cohort, peripheral blood was drawn for TCR sequencing at baseline, cycle 4 day 1, and cycle 7 day 1. Samples were obtained from an open-label, multicenter, first-in-human phase I dose-escalation trial of ivuxolimab. Adults with locally advanced or metastatic melanoma, renal cell carcinoma, hepatocellular carcinoma or head and neck squamous cell carcinoma were enrolled in the trial. CD4+ and CD8+ T cells were sorted separately from peripheral blood before TCR sequencing.

This clone came up many times. This receptor's antigen is unknown. Within one base of it there is no much larger clone, and no base qualities were kept. Via the germline V gene, CDR1 is MNHEY and CDR2 SVGAGI. From the cysteine up to the phenylalanine, the CDR3 has a length of 12 residues. The CDR3 DNA has 36 bases and is translated from base 1. V sheds 8 bases and J sheds 2 bases, leaving 7 bases between their ends. The sequence came from an adult with an advanced solid tumor such as melanoma, head and neck, liver or kidney cancer. This sequence uses TRBV6-5 and TRBJ1-3; the D gene assignment is ambiguous. Sample: CD4+ or CD8+ T cells sorted from blood, taken in a trial of the OX40 agonist ivuxolimab. The DNA reads TGTGCCAGCGGTTCCCCTGGAAACACCATATATTTT. Its protein reads: CASGSPGNTIYF.